This passage covers 19 T cell receptor beta chains from one sample sequenced in a study of T cells in Graves' hyperthyroidism and ophthalmopathy. Amplification of TCR beta CDR3 regions used RNA as the template. The HTBI primer set was used in a first-round RT-PCR of the TCR CDR3. One entry per CDR3 protein, called by TCRdb with MiXCR from the multiplex PCR reads. The sample has 460,000 or so distinct CDR3 sequences; approximately 15% are singletons. The sequencing input was blood. These receptors came from a woman aged 18-30 years with Graves' hyperthyroidism.

This clonotype was detected many times. This chain links TRBV3-1 with TRBJ1-6; 9 bases are shared with TRBD1. The trim removed 6 bases at V and 6 bases at J, leaving 9 bases unmatched. Per the germline V gene, CDR1 is LGHDT and CDR2 is YNNKEL (reference sequence). This CDR3 has 16 residues. In nucleotides, the CDR3 is TGTGCCAGCAGGGACCGGACAGGGGCCTCTAATTCACCCCTCCACTTT. This sequence encodes CASRDRTGASNSPLHF.

This clonotype was seen at least ten times. The chain is built from TRBV20-1 and TRBJ2-1; 8 positions agree with TRBD2. The CDR3 runs 16 residues. With 1 base clipped from V and 4 bases from J, the junction kept 9 bases outside the gene matches. Germline V gene sequence: CDR1 DFQATT, CDR2 SNEGSKA (reference sequence). The CDR3 DNA sequence: TGCAGTGCTAGAGGGGTAGCGGGAAGGCTGTACAATGAGCAGTTCTTC. It is translated as CSARGVAGRLYNEQFF.

This clonotype was seen many times. The rearrangement uses TRBV7-2 and TRBJ1-1; D possibly corresponds to TRBD1 (5 bases). Trimming took 5 bases from V and 4 from J, leaving 14 bases between them. The CDR3 is 14 amino acids. Per germline, CDR1 SGHTA and CDR2 FQGNSA. The CDR3 loop reads CASSPGTWSTEAFF. CDR3 nucleotide sequence: TGTGCCAGCAGCCCCGGGACGTGGTCCACTGAAGCTTTCTTT.

This clonotype was recorded a few times. The rearrangement uses TRBV5-6 and TRBJ2-5; no clear D gene. This CDR3 has 13 residues. CDR1 SGHDT and CDR2 YYEEEE come from the germline V gene. V was trimmed by 5 bases and J by 5 bases, leaving 13 bases between them. DNA for the CDR3: TGTGCCAGCAGACTACGGCCGCAGGAGACCCAGTACTTC. Its translation is CASRLRPQETQYF. The complete variable domain, with remaining parts taken from reference TRBV5-6 and TRBJ2-5, reads DAGVTQSPTHLIKTRGQQVTLRCSPKSGHDTVSWYQQALGQGPQFIFQYYEEEERQRGNFPDRFSGHQFPNYSSELNVNALLLGDSALYLCASRLRPQETQYFGPGTRLLVL.

This clonotype was observed a few times. The chain uses TRBV30 and TRBJ1-2; tentative D call: TRBD1 (5 bases). Trimming took off 8 bases at V and 7 bases at J, with 11 bases between the two ends. The CDR3 has 10 residues. Germline V gene lookup returns CDR1 GTSNPN and CDR2 SVGIG (reference sequence). Written as DNA, the CDR3 is TGTGCCGGGGGGAAGGGTGGCTACACCTTC. Amino acids: CAGGKGGYTF.

The sample holds many counts of this clonotype. This chain links TRBV11-2 with TRBJ2-1; no firm D call. The germline CDR1 and CDR2 sequences are SGHAT and FQNNGV. The CDR3 spans 15 residues. V was pared by 0 bases and J by 4 bases, with 10 bases between. The CDR3 sequence: CASSLDGVGYNEQFF. CDR3 coding DNA: TGTGCCAGCAGCTTAGACGGTGTCGGTTACAATGAGCAGTTCTTC.

The rearrangement uses TRBV6-1 and TRBJ2-2; D ambiguous. The CDR3 runs to 11 residues. Germline CDR1 reads MNHNS; CDR2 reads SASEGT. The V end lost 5 bases, the J end lost 10 bases, and 8 bases lay between the germline ends. In DNA, the CDR3 is TGTGCCAGCAGTCTAAATGAGGAGCTGTTTTTT. It yields the protein CASSLNEELFF.

The rearrangement joins TRBV30 to TRBJ1-5; D might be TRBD1 (5 bases). Germline assignment: CDR1 GTSNPN and CDR2 SVGIG (reference sequence). The CDR3 runs 15 residues. The V and J ends lost 4 bases and 6 bases respectively, with 19 bases between them. The chain's CDR3 is CAWTGTPRVSQPQHF. Written as DNA, the CDR3 is TGTGCCTGGACCGGGACCCCACGTGTAAGTCAGCCCCAGCATTTT.

This clonotype came up a few times. V and J are TRBV9 and TRBJ2-7; 12 nucleotides match TRBD2. CDR1 is SGDLS, CDR2 YYNGEE, per germline. This CDR3 contains 16 residues. The V and J ends lost 1 base and 7 bases, in that order; junction bases with no gene match: 9. The CDR3 DNA is TGTGCCAGCAGCGTAAGGGGACTAGCGGGTCATGGTGAGCAGTACTTC. Translation: CASSVRGLAGHGEQYF.

This clonotype was observed at least ten times. This chain joins TRBV12-3 or TRBV12-4 and TRBJ2-1; 7 nucleotides align to TRBD2. The ends lost 5 bases at V and 12 bases at J; junction bases unmatched: 7. The CDR3 is 12 amino acids. The CDR3 nucleotides are TGTGCCAGCAGTCCCAGGACTAGTCGGCAGTTCTTC. Protein sequence: CASSPRTSRQFF.

The sample holds a few counts of this clonotype. J is TRBJ2-3 and V is TRBV28; 7 nucleotides match TRBD2. Germline trimming cut 2 bases from V and 11 bases from J; bases unmatched to any gene: 10. Germline V gene sequence: CDR1 MDHEN, CDR2 SYDVKM. The CDR3 totals 14 residues. CDR3 DNA: TGTGCCAGCAGTTTAGATCCATCCCCGGGGGGGCAGTATTTT. Its translation is CASSLDPSPGGQYF.

Many counts were recorded for this clonotype. The V and J genes are TRBV12-3 or TRBV12-4 and TRBJ2-2, with TRBD2 as a possible D gene (5 bases). V was cut by 2 bases and J by 7 bases, with 23 bases left in between. The CDR3 contains 18 residues. CDR3 amino acids: CASSLIPLGRTGGGELFF. DNA for the CDR3: TGTGCCAGCAGTTTAATACCACTTGGGCGGACTGGTGGCGGGGAGCTGTTTTTT.

The J gene is TRBJ2-4, the V gene TRBV12-3 or TRBV12-4; 12 bases are shared with TRBD1. V was clipped by 3 bases and J by 9 bases; unmatched bases: 6. The CDR3 runs to 15 residues. The chain's CDR3 is CASSFGTGGAGIQYF. CDR3 sequence (DNA): TGTGCCAGCAGTTTTGGGACAGGGGGCGCAGGCATTCAGTACTTC.

The chain recombines TRBV12-3 or TRBV12-4 with TRBJ1-5; D is uncertain. The CDR3 spans 14 residues. The V gene lost 5 bases and the J gene lost 4 bases, with 12 bases spanning the gap. As DNA, the CDR3 is TGTGCCAGCAGTCCCCGGGCGTTTAATCAGCCCCAGCATTTT. This gives the protein CASSPRAFNQPQHF.

This clonotype was found a few times. The chain combines TRBV7-9 with TRBJ1-5; tentative D call: TRBD1 (5 bases). The CDR3 is 14 residues long. Germline V gene lookup returns CDR1 SEHNR and CDR2 FQNEAQ (reference sequence). The ends were cut back, 5 bases at V and 5 bases at J, with 13 bases in the middle. As DNA, the CDR3 is TGTGCCAGCAGCGCAGACCCGGGACATCAGCCCCAGCATTTT. It yields the protein CASSADPGHQPQHF. The full variable domain, with the rest looked up from reference TRBV7-9 and TRBJ1-5, is DTGVSQNPRHKITKRGQNVTFRCDPISEHNRLYWYRQTLGQGPEFLTYFQNEAQLEKSRLLSDRFSAERPKGSFSTLEIQRTEQGDSAMYLCASSADPGHQPQHFGDGTRLSIL.

In its sample, this clonotype was seen many times. This rearrangement joins TRBV7-2 to TRBJ2-5, with D possibly TRBD1 on 5 matching bases. The germline V gene has CDR1 SGHTA and CDR2 FQGNSA. Trimming removed 4 bases from V and 2 bases from J, with 8 bases in between. The CDR3 length is 13 residues. The CDR3 spells CASSSRTQETQYF. The CDR3 DNA sequence: TGTGCCAGCAGCTCTAGGACACAAGAGACCCAGTACTTC.

This clonotype was recorded at least ten times. This chain links TRBV4-1 with TRBJ2-7, with TRBD1 matching 8 bases. V was clipped by 1 base and J by 1 base; unmatched bases: 6. This CDR3 has 16 amino acids. CDR1 is MGHRA and CDR2 is YSYEKL in the germline V gene. The CDR3 DNA reads as TGCGCCAGCAGCCAAGCCCGGGACAGGTTATCCTACGAGCAGTACTTC. It translates to CASSQARDRLSYEQYF.

The J gene is TRBJ1-2, the V gene TRBV19; the match to TRBD1 covers 10 bases. This CDR3 spans 17 amino acids. The J segment lost 6 bases and the V segment lost 4 bases, leaving 14 bases of the junction unmatched. Germline values: CDR1 LNHDA, CDR2 SQIVND (reference sequence). Here the CDR3 DNA reads TGTGCCAGTAGTACTTCCCGGGACAGGGGATATGGAGATGGCTACACCTTC. Encoded protein: CASSTSRDRGYGDGYTF. The complete variable domain, with remaining parts taken from reference TRBV19 and TRBJ1-2, reads DGGITQSPKYLFRKEGQNVTLSCEQNLNHDAMYWYRQDPGQGLRLIYYSQIVNDFQKGDIAEGYSVSREKKESFPLTVTSAQKNPTAFYLCASSTSRDRGYGDGYTFGSGTRLTVV.

Regarding this clonotype: The junction does not match germline at one end; this may be a read error. The rearrangement joins TRBV6-1 to TRBJ2-5, with D hard to call. Germline CDR1 MNHNS, CDR2 SASEGT. This CDR3 contains 12 residues. The chain's CDR3 is CAGRKEGETQYF. DNA of the CDR3: TGTGCCGGCAGGAAAGAAGGGGAGACCCAGTACTTC.